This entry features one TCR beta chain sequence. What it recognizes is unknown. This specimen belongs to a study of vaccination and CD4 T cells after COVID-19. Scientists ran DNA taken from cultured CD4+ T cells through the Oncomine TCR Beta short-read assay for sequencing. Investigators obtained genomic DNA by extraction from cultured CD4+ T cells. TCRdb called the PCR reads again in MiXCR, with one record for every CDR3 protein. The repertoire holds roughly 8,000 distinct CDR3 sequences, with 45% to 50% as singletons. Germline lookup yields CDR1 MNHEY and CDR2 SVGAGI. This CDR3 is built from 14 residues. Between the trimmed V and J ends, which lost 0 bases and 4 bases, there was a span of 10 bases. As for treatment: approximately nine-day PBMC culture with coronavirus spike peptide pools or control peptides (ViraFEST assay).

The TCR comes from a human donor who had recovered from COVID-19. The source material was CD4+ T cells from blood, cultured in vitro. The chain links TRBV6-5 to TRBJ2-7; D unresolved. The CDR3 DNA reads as TGTGCCAGCAGTTACTCTCCCAGCACTTACGAGCAGTACTTC. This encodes CASSYSPSTYEQYF.